The source of this TCR beta chain is a study of early T cells in non-severe SARS-CoV-2 infection. Overall study context: Unsorted whole blood bulk RNA was sequenced, with unpaired chains.

The CDR3 is made up of 16 amino acids. CDR1 MNHEY and CDR2 SMNVEV come from the germline V gene (reference sequence). V was clipped by 3 bases and J by 0 bases, with 11 bases between them. This clonotype was seen repeatedly, ten times or more. Attachment of unique molecular identifiers was made to individual cDNA molecules. TCRdb itself ran the 5' RACE reads through MiXCR, one entry per CDR3 protein. This sample yields some 42,000 distinct CDR3 sequences, of which about 6% are seen a single time; approximately 8.4% belongs to the top ten. This TCR was sampled from an adult who was a healthcare worker with PCR-confirmed SARS-CoV-2 infection or an uninfected control (not recorded which). The input for sequencing was whole blood, taken at baseline. The chain carries TRBV27 and TRBJ1-4; D might be TRBD1 (6 bases). In DNA form, the CDR3 reads TGTGCCAGCAGTTTTAAGACAGGTTCAACTAATGAAAAACTGTTTTTT. The encoded protein is CASSFKTGSTNEKLFF.